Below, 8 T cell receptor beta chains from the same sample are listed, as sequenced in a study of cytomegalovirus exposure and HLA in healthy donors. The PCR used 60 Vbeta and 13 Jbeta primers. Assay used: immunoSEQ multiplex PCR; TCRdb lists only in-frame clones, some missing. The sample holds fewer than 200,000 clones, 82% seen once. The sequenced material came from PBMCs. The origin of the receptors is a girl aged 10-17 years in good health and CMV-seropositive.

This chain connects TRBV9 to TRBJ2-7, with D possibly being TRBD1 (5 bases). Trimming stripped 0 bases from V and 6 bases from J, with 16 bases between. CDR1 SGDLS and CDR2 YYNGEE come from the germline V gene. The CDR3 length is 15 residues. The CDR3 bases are TGTGCCAGCAGCGTAGGGCTAACCTCTCAGGGCGAGCAGTACTTC. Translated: CASSVGLTSQGEQYF. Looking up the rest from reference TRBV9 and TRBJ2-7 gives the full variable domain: DSGVTQTPKHLITATGQRVTLRCSPRSGDLSVYWYQQSLDQGLQFLIQYYNGEERAKGNILERFSAQQFPDLHSELNLSSLELGDSALYFCASSVGLTSQGEQYFGPGTRLTVT.

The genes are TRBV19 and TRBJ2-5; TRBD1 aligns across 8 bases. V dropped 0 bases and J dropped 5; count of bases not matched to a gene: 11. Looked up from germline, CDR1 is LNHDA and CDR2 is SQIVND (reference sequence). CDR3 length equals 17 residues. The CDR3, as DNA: TGTGCCAGTAGTATAGATCTAGGCAGGGGGCGTCTGGAGACCCAGTACTTC. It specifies CASSIDLGRGRLETQYF.

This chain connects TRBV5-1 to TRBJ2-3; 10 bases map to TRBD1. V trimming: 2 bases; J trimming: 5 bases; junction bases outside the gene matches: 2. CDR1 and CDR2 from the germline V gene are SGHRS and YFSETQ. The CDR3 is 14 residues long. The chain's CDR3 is CASSFDRGRDTQYF. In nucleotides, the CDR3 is TGCGCCAGCAGCTTTGACAGGGGGCGAGATACGCAGTATTTT.

CDR3 DNA sequence: TGTGCCATCAGCGAACTAGCGGGATCCACAGATACGCAGTATTTT. This codes for CAISELAGSTDTQYF. This chain joins TRBV10-3 and TRBJ2-3, with TRBD2 identical over 10 bases. J lost 2 bases, V lost 6 bases, and 5 bases had no gene match. The CDR3 runs 15 residues. Germline V gene data show CDR1 as ENHRY and CDR2 as SYGVKD.

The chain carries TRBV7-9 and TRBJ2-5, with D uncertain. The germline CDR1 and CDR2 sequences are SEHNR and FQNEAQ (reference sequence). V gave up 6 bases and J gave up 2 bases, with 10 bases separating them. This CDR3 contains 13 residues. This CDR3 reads CASSGTAQETQYF. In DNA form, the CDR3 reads TGTGCCAGCAGTGGCACAGCTCAAGAGACCCAGTACTTC.

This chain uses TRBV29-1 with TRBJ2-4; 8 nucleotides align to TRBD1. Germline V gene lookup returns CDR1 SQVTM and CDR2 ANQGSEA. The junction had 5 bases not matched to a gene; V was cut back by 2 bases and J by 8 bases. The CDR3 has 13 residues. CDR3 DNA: TGCAGCGTTGAAATCCAGGGGGCGGACATTCAGTACTTC. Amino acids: CSVEIQGADIQYF.

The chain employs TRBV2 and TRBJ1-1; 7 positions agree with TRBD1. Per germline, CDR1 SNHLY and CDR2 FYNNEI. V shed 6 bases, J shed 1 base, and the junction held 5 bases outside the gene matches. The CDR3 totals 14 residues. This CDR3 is CASRAQGRNTEAFF. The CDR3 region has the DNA TGTGCCAGCAGAGCACAGGGGCGGAACACTGAAGCTTTCTTT.

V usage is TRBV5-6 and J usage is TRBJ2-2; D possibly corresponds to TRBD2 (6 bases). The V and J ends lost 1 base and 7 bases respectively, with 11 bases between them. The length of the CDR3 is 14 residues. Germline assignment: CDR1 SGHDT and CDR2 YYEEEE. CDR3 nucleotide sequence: TGTGCCAGCAGCTTGCGGGAGTTTAGCGGGGAGCTGTTTTTT. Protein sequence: CASSLREFSGELFF.